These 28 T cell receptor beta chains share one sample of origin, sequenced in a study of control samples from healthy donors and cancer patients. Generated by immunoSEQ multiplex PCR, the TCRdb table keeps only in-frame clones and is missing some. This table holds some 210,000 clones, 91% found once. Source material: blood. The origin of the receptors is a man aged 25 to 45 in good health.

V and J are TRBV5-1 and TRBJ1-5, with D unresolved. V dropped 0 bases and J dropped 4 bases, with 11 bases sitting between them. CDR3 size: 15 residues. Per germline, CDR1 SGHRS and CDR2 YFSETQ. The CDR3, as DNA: TGCGCCAGCAGCTTGGTTAGCGGACCTAATCAGCCCCAGCATTTT. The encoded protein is CASSLVSGPNQPQHF.

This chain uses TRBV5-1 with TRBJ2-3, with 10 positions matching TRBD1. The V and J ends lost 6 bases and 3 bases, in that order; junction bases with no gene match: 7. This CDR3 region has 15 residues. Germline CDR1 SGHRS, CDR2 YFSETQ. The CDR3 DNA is TGCGCCAGCACCCGACAGGGGGCTACAACAGATACGCAGTATTTT. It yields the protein CASTRQGATTDTQYF.

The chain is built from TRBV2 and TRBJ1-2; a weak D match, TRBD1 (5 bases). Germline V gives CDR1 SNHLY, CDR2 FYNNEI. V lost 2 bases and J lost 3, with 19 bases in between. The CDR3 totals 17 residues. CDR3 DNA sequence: TGTGCCAGCAGTGAAATTAAGGACACCCGTCGGGACTATGGCTACACCTTC. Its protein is CASSEIKDTRRDYGYTF.

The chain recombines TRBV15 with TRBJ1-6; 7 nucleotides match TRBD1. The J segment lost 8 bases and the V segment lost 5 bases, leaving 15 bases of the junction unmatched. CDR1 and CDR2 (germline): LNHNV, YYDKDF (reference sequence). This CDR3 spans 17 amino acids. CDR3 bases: TGTGCCACCAGCGGCAGACAGGGTGGGACCCGATATTCACCCCTCCACTTT. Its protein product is CATSGRQGGTRYSPLHF.

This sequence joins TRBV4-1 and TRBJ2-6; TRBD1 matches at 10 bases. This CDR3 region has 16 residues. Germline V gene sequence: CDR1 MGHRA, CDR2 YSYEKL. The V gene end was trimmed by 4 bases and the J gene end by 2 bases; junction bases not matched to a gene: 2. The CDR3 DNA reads TGCGCCAGCAGCCCGGGACAGGGGACTGGGGCCAACGTCCTGACTTTC. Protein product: CASSPGQGTGANVLTF.

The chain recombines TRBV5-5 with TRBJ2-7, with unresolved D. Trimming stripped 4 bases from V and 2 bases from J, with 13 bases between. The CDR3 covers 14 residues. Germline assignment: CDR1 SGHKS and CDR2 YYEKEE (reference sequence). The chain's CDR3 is CASSPALLTYEQYF. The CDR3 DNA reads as TGTGCCAGCAGCCCGGCCTTGCTGACCTACGAGCAGTACTTC.

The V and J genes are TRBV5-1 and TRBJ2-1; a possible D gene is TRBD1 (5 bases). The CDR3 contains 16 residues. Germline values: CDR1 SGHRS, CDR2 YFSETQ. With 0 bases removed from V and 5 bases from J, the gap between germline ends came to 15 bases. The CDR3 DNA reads TGCGCCAGCAGCTTGGCTCCCAGGGCTTTGGACAATGAGCAGTTCTTC. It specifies CASSLAPRALDNEQFF.

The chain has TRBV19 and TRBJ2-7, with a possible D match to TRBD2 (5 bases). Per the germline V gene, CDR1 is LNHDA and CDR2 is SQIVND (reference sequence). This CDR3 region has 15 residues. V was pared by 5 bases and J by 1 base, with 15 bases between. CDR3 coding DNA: TGTGCCAGTAGTTCGCCAGGTCAGCGGTCCTACGAGCAGTACTTC. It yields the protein CASSSPGQRSYEQYF.

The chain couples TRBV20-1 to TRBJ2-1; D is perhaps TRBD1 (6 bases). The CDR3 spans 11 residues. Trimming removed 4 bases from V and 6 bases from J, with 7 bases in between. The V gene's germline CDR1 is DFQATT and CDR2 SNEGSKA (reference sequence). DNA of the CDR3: TGCAGTGCTAACAGGGTCAATGAGCAGTTCTTC. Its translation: CSANRVNEQFF.

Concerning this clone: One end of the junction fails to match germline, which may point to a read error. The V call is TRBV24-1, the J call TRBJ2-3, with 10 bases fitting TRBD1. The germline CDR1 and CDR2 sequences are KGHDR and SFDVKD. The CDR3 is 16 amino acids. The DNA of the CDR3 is TGTGCCGCCAGTGATCCGACAGGGGGCGCAACAGATACGCAGTATTTT. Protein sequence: CAASDPTGGATDTQYF.

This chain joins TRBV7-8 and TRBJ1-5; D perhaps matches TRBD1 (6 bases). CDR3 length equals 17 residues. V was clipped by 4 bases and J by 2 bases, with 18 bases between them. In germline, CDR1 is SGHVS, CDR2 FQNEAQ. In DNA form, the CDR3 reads TGTGCCAGCAGCTCCGTAGGGGGGTTGGAGGGCAATCAGCCCCAGCATTTT. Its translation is CASSSVGGLEGNQPQHF.

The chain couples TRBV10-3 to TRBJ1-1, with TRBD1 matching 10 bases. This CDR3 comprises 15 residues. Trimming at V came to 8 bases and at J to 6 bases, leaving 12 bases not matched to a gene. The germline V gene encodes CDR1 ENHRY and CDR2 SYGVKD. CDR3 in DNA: TGTGCCATCGCCACCCGGGACAGGGGAGGAGCTGAAGCTTTCTTT. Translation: CAIATRDRGGAEAFF.

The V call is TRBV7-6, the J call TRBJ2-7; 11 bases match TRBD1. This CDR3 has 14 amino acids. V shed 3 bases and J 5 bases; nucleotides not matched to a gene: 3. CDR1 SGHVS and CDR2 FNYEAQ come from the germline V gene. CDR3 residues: CASSLGQGGNEQYF. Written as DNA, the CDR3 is TGTGCCAGCAGCTTGGGACAGGGGGGCAACGAGCAGTACTTC.

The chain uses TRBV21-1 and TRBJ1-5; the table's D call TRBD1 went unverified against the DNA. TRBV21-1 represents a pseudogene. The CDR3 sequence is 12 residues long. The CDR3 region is CASSGQDQPQHF. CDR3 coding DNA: TGTGCCAGCAGCGGACAGGATCAGCCCCAGCATTTT.

The CDR3 DNA follows: TGTGCCAGTAGTATACCCCAGGGTGGGGGCTACACCTTC. Protein product: CASSIPQGGGYTF. V gene TRBV19 combines with J gene TRBJ1-2; maybe TRBD1 (5 bases). Trimming shortened V by 2 bases and J by 8 bases, and 12 bases separated the two germline ends. Germline values: CDR1 LNHDA, CDR2 SQIVND (reference sequence). CDR3 size: 13 residues.

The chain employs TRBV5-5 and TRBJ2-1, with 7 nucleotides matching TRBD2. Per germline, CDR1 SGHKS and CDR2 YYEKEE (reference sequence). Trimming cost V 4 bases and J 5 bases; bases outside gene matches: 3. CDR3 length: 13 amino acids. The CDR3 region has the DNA TGTGCCAGCAGCCTGGGAGGGCACAATGAGCAGTTCTTC. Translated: CASSLGGHNEQFF.

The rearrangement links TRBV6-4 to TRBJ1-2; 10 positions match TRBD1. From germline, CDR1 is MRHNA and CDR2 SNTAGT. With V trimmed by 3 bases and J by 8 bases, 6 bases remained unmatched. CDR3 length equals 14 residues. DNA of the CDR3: TGTGCCAGCAGTGAAAGGACAGGGGGAGGCGGCTACACCTTC. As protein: CASSERTGGGGYTF.

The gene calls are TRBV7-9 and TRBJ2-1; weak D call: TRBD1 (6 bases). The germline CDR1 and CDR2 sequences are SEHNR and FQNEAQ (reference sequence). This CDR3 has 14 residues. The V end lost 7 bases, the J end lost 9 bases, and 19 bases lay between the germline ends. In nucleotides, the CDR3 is TGTGCCAGCATCCGGGACACTGGGTGGGGTGAGCAGTTCTTC. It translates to CASIRDTGWGEQFF.

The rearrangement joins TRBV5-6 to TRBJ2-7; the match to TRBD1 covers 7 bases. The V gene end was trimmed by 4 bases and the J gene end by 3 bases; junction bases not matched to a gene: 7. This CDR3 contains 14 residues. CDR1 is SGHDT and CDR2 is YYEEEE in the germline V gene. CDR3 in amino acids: CASSPTGNFYEQYF. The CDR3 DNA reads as TGTGCCAGCAGCCCGACAGGGAATTTCTACGAGCAGTACTTC.

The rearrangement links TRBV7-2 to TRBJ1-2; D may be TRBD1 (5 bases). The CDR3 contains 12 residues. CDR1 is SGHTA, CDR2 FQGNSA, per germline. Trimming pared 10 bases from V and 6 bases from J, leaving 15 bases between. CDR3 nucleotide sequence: TGTGCCACCATGGTCCAGGGCAATGGCTACACCTTC. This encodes CATMVQGNGYTF.

CDR3: CASSPGLAGIINNEQFF. The CDR3 DNA reads as TGCGCCAGCAGCCCTGGACTAGCGGGGATTATTAACAATGAGCAGTTCTTC. V is TRBV4-1 and J is TRBJ2-1, with 12 positions matching TRBD2. The CDR3 extends over 17 amino acids. J gave up 5 bases and V 4 bases, and 9 bases lay outside the gene matches. Germline CDR1 reads MGHRA; CDR2 reads YSYEKL.

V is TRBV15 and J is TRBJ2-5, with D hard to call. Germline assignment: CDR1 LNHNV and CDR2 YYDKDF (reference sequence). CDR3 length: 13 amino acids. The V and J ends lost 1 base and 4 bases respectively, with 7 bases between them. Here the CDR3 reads CATSRGAIETQYF. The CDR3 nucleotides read TGTGCCACCAGCAGAGGTGCAATAGAGACCCAGTACTTC.

The CDR3 protein is CASSGGVPGELFF. For the CDR3, the DNA is TGCGCCAGCAGTGGCGGGGTGCCCGGGGAGCTGTTTTTT. The rearrangement uses TRBV10-1 and TRBJ2-2, with a possible D match to TRBD2 (6 bases). Germline V CDR1 and CDR2: WNHNN, SYGVQD (reference sequence). Trimming took off 4 bases at V and 6 bases at J, with 9 bases between the two ends. This CDR3 is built from 13 residues.

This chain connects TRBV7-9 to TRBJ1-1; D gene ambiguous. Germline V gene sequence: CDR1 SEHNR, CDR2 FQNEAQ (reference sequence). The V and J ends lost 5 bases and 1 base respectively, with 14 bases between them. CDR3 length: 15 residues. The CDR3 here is CASSINPLKNTEAFF. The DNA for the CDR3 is TGTGCCAGCAGCATAAACCCTCTCAAGAACACTGAAGCTTTCTTT.

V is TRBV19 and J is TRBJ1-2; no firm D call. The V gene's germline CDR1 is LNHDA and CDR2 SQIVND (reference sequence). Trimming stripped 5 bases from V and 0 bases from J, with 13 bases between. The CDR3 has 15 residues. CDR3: CASSYSLPANYGYTF. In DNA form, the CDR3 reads TGTGCCAGTAGTTACAGCCTCCCAGCTAACTATGGCTACACCTTC.

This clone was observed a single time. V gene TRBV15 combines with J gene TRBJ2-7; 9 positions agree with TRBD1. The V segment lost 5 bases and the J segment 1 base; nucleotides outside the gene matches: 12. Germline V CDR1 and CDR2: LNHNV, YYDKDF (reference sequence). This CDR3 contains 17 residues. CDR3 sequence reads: CATSYDPGTGISYEQYF. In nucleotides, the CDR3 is TGTGCCACCAGCTACGACCCCGGGACAGGGATATCCTACGAGCAGTACTTC.

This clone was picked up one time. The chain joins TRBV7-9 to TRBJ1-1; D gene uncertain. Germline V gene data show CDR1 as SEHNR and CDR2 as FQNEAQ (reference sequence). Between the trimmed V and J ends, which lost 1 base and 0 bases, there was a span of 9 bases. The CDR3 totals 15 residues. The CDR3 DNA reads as TGTGCCAGCAGCTTAGTCAAGGGTATGAACACTGAAGCTTTCTTT. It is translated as CASSLVKGMNTEAFF. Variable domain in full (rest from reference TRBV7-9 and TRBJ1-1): DTGVSQNPRHKITKRGQNVTFRCDPISEHNRLYWYRQTLGQGPEFLTYFQNEAQLEKSRLLSDRFSAERPKGSFSTLEIQRTEQGDSAMYLCASSLVKGMNTEAFFGQGTRLTVV.

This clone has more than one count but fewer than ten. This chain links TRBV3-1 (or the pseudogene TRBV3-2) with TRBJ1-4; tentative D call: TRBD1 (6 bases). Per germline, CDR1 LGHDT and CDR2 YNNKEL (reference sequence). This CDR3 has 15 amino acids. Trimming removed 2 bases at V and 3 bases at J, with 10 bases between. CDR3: CASSQTGLANEKLFF. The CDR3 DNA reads TGTGCCAGCAGCCAAACAGGGTTGGCTAATGAAAAACTGTTTTTT.